Following are 27 T cell receptor beta chains from one sample sequenced in a study of T cell responses to AZD1222 COVID-19 vaccine. Profiling relied on immunoSEQ multiplex PCR, and the TCRdb table lists in-frame clones only, not all of them. The sample gives around 160,000 clones, 90% to 95% of which show up once; 1% to 1.5% is in the top ten. Sequenced here: peripheral blood, sampled 28 days after the second AZD1222 dose. The receptors derive from an adult who received the AZD1222 COVID-19 vaccine.

The rearrangement links TRBV6-8 to TRBJ1-1; a weak D match, TRBD1 (6 bases). Trimming took 7 bases from V and 4 from J, leaving 13 bases between them. This CDR3 has 13 amino acids. CDR1 and CDR2 from the germline V gene are MNHGY and SAAAGT. CDR3 sequence reads: CASIRGGRTEAFF. The CDR3 nucleotides are TGTGCCAGCATAAGGGGGGGGCGCACTGAAGCTTTCTTT.

The V gene is TRBV28, the J gene TRBJ1-2; D might be TRBD1 (5 bases). Trimming took 4 bases from V and 7 from J, leaving 13 bases between them. CDR1 and CDR2 (germline): MDHEN, SYDVKM. The CDR3 runs to 13 residues. The CDR3 coding sequence is TGTGCCAGCAGTTGGGGACGTTCCCCTGGCTACACCTTC. Amino acids: CASSWGRSPGYTF.

With regard to this clone: Other DNA variants within this sample encode the same CDR3. The chain employs TRBV12-3 or TRBV12-4 and TRBJ1-1, with D unresolved. The V and J ends lost 1 base and 0 bases respectively, with 3 bases between them. This CDR3 spans 13 amino acids. CDR3 in DNA: TGTGCCAGCAGTTTAGGGGTGAACACTGAAGCTTTCTTT. Translating gives CASSLGVNTEAFF.

V is TRBV10-3 and J is TRBJ2-5, with 12 bases identical to TRBD1. The CDR3 is 16 amino acids. V lost 5 bases and J lost 5; bases outside the gene matches: 9. In germline, CDR1 is ENHRY, CDR2 SYGVKD. CDR3 nucleotides: TGTGCCATCAGTCCGGGACAGGGGGCGTTTGGGGAGACCCAGTACTTC. Protein product: CAISPGQGAFGETQYF.

The chain combines TRBV19 with TRBJ2-1; D is uncertain. The ends were cut back, 3 bases at V and 8 bases at J, with 8 bases in the middle. Germline-derived CDR1 and CDR2 are LNHDA and SQIVND (reference sequence). The CDR3 consists of 12 residues. The CDR3 nucleotides are TGTGCCAGTAGTATCGGGCTAGATGAGCAGTTCTTC. Its protein is CASSIGLDEQFF. The whole variable domain, filled in from reference TRBV19 and TRBJ2-1, reads DGGITQSPKYLFRKEGQNVTLSCEQNLNHDAMYWYRQDPGQGLRLIYYSQIVNDFQKGDIAEGYSVSREKKESFPLTVTSAQKNPTAFYLCASSIGLDEQFFGPGTRLTVL.

V and J are TRBV28 and TRBJ1-4; 8 bases are shared with TRBD1. After removal of 6 bases from V and 5 bases from J, the junction contained 14 bases not matched to a gene. The CDR3 has 17 amino acids. Germline assignment: CDR1 MDHEN and CDR2 SYDVKM. This chain's CDR3 is CASSPSLGQGSNEKLFF. In DNA form, the CDR3 reads TGTGCCAGCAGCCCAAGCCTCGGACAGGGATCGAATGAAAAACTGTTTTTT.

This chain uses TRBV6-5 with TRBJ2-3; 8 bases are a match to TRBD2. CDR3 length: 13 amino acids. The trim removed 6 bases at V and 2 bases at J, leaving 1 base unmatched. Germline loops: CDR1 MNHEY, CDR2 SVGAGI. The CDR3 reads CASRTSATDTQYF. CDR3 DNA: TGTGCCAGCAGGACTAGCGCCACAGATACGCAGTATTTT.

The rearrangement joins TRBV4-1 to TRBJ2-1, with 11 bases identical to TRBD2. Germline V gene data show CDR1 as MGHRA and CDR2 as YSYEKL. J lost 12 bases, V lost 3 bases, and 16 bases had no gene match. This CDR3 contains 17 residues. In nucleotides, the CDR3 is TGCGCCAGCAGCCAGGCAAAGGGGACTAGCGGTAGTTCAGGGCAGTTCTTC. Translated: CASSQAKGTSGSSGQFF.

This chain links TRBV3-1 (or the pseudogene TRBV3-2) with TRBJ1-2; TRBD1 is a possible D gene (6 bases). Germline V lookup: CDR1 LGHDT, CDR2 YNNKEL (reference sequence). The CDR3 is 15 residues long. The V end lost 3 bases, the J end lost 2 bases, and 13 bases lay between the germline ends. This chain's CDR3 is CASSHASRGNYGYTF. In nucleotides, the CDR3 is TGTGCCAGCAGCCACGCGAGTAGGGGGAACTATGGCTACACCTTC.

This clone occurred once. V gene TRBV7-9 combines with J gene TRBJ2-1; D gene unclear. Between the trimmed V and J ends, which lost 2 bases and 5 bases, there was a span of 10 bases. The CDR3 runs to 14 residues. Germline values: CDR1 SEHNR, CDR2 FQNEAQ (reference sequence). CDR3 region: CASSLLMSDNEQFF. The CDR3 bases are TGTGCCAGCAGCTTACTAATGTCAGACAATGAGCAGTTCTTC.

J is TRBJ2-3 and V is TRBV2, with 9 bases lining up with TRBD2. Germline CDR1 reads SNHLY; CDR2 reads FYNNEI. The CDR3 runs 14 residues. Trimming removed 9 bases from V and 0 bases from J; junction bases left unmatched: 4. CDR3 sequence reads: CARSTSGSTDTQYF. CDR3 bases: TGTGCCAGGTCGACTAGCGGTAGCACAGATACGCAGTATTTT.

The chain recombines TRBV4-3 with TRBJ1-5, with D possibly matching TRBD1 (5 bases). CDR1 LGHNA and CDR2 YSLEER come from the germline V gene. The CDR3 is made up of 13 amino acids. Deletions cut 3 bases from V and 7 bases from J, with 10 bases between. The CDR3 reads CASSQIGGQPQHF. Written as DNA, the CDR3 is TGCGCCAGCAGCCAGATCGGGGGACAGCCCCAGCATTTT.

This chain joins TRBV10-3 and TRBJ2-3, with D tentatively TRBD2 (5 bases). Deletions cut 2 bases from V and 5 bases from J, with 14 bases between. Per germline, CDR1 ENHRY and CDR2 SYGVKD. The CDR3 spans 15 residues. The CDR3 reads CAISERGNYLDTQYF. Written as DNA, the CDR3 is TGTGCCATCAGTGAGCGAGGGAACTATCTAGATACGCAGTATTTT.

The chain uses TRBV24-1 and TRBJ2-1, with 13 positions matching TRBD2. Trimming at V came to 6 bases and at J to 9 bases, leaving 7 bases not matched to a gene. The CDR3 is 15 residues long. Germline CDR1 reads KGHDR; CDR2 reads SFDVKD. The CDR3: CATSFKGLAGREQFF. The CDR3 nucleotides read TGTGCCACCAGTTTTAAGGGACTAGCGGGGCGTGAGCAGTTCTTC.

The chain has TRBV7-6 and TRBJ2-5, with D perhaps TRBD1 (6 bases). The CDR3 has 16 amino acids. V was clipped by 5 bases and J by 4 bases, with 20 bases between them. Germline lookup yields CDR1 SGHVS and CDR2 FNYEAQ. CDR3: CASSRQGILQGETQYF. Written as DNA, the CDR3 is TGTGCCAGCAGCCGCCAGGGTATCCTACAGGGAGAGACCCAGTACTTC.

The chain uses TRBV5-6 and TRBJ2-7, with D maybe TRBD2 (5 bases). V was cut by 5 bases and J by 6 bases, with 9 bases left in between. This CDR3 has 11 residues. CDR1 is SGHDT and CDR2 is YYEEEE in the germline V gene. CDR3 region: CASSSSGEQYF. The CDR3 nucleotides are TGTGCCAGCAGTTCCAGCGGCGAGCAGTACTTC.

The V call is TRBV7-9, the J call TRBJ1-1, with TRBD1 matching over 7 bases. The CDR3 has 16 residues. The germline CDR1 and CDR2 sequences are SEHNR and FQNEAQ (reference sequence). The V segment lost 1 base and the J segment 4 bases; nucleotides outside the gene matches: 9. The CDR3: CASSLVGGRGLTEAFF. CDR3 bases: TGTGCCAGCAGCTTAGTAGGGGGCAGGGGTCTCACTGAAGCTTTCTTT.

The chain joins TRBV5-1 to TRBJ2-1; 8 nucleotides align to TRBD1. J gave up 4 bases and V 0 bases, and 3 bases lay outside the gene matches. This CDR3 has 15 amino acids. Germline values: CDR1 SGHRS, CDR2 YFSETQ. Here the CDR3 DNA reads TGCGCCAGCAGCTTGGGGCAGGGGGCGTACAATGAGCAGTTCTTC. It specifies CASSLGQGAYNEQFF.

The chain has TRBV24-1 and TRBJ1-2; 8 positions match TRBD1. V shed 4 bases, J shed 8 bases, and the junction held 11 bases outside the gene matches. The CDR3 length is 15 residues. The V gene's germline CDR1 is KGHDR and CDR2 SFDVKD. CDR3: CATSDPRGRNSGYTF. As DNA, the CDR3 is TGTGCCACCAGTGACCCCAGGGGGCGGAACTCGGGCTACACCTTC.

This chain connects TRBV23-1 to TRBJ2-3; tentative D call: TRBD1 (6 bases). TRBV23-1 is identified as an open reading frame with a role that is uncertain. V shed 7 bases and J shed 6 bases, with 11 bases lying between them. CDR3 length: 12 residues. The CDR3 DNA is TGCGCCAGCAAACACAGGGTGGATACGCAGTATTTT. Its protein is CASKHRVDTQYF.

V gene TRBV28 combines with J gene TRBJ2-6; the match to TRBD1 covers 7 bases. Trimming cost V 5 bases and J 4 bases; bases outside gene matches: 5. From germline, CDR1 is MDHEN and CDR2 SYDVKM. This CDR3 is built from 15 residues. The DNA for the CDR3 is TGTGCCAGCAGTCGCGACAGGGCAGGGGCCAACGTCCTGACTTTC. Translation gives CASSRDRAGANVLTF.

V gene TRBV4-2 combines with J gene TRBJ2-1; D may be TRBD1 or TRBD2 (9 bases each). CDR3 length: 16 residues. CDR1 LGHNA and CDR2 YNFKEQ come from the germline V gene. V was cut by 6 bases and J by 8 bases, with 23 bases left in between. The CDR3 nucleotides are TGTGCCAGCAGAGGCGGGGGGGACAGGGCTGTAGATGAGCAGTTCTTC. Its protein is CASRGGGDRAVDEQFF.

J is TRBJ2-7 and V is TRBV3-1 (or the pseudogene TRBV3-2); TRBD2 aligns across 9 bases. Per germline, CDR1 LGHDT and CDR2 YNNKEL (reference sequence). This CDR3 has 15 residues. V shed 2 bases and J 4 bases; nucleotides not matched to a gene: 6. The CDR3 is CASSQLAGALYEQYF. In nucleotides, the CDR3 is TGTGCCAGCAGCCAATTAGCGGGGGCCCTTTACGAGCAGTACTTC.

The rearrangement uses TRBV4-2 and TRBJ1-1; 10 bases match TRBD1. The CDR3 sequence is 18 residues long. Germline trimming cut 0 bases from V and 3 bases from J; bases unmatched to any gene: 10. Germline V lookup: CDR1 LGHNA, CDR2 YNFKEQ. CDR3 loop: CASSQERDRGGGDTEAFF. The CDR3 DNA reads as TGTGCCAGCAGCCAAGAGCGGGACAGGGGCGGAGGGGACACTGAAGCTTTCTTT.

This chain joins TRBV14 and TRBJ2-2, with TRBD2 matching over 7 bases. Germline assignment: CDR1 SGHDN and CDR2 FVKESK. The trim removed 4 bases at V and 3 bases at J, leaving 5 bases unmatched. The CDR3 is 15 residues long. CDR3 sequence (DNA): TGTGCCAGCAGCCTCAGGGAGGGGTACACCGGGGAGCTGTTTTTT. Protein product: CASSLREGYTGELFF.

This chain connects TRBV28 to TRBJ2-3, with unresolved D. This CDR3 region has 13 residues. V lost 6 bases and J lost 3, with 10 bases in between. The germline V gene encodes CDR1 MDHEN and CDR2 SYDVKM. The DNA of the CDR3 is TGTGCCAGCAGGGTGGACGGGACAGATACGCAGTATTTT. It translates to CASRVDGTDTQYF.

This rearrangement joins TRBV15 to TRBJ1-1; D is ambiguous. The V gene's germline CDR1 is LNHNV and CDR2 YYDKDF (reference sequence). The CDR3 has 13 residues. The V end was cut by 6 bases, the J end by 1 base, with 9 bases between. CDR3 coding DNA: TGTGCCACCAGGGGAGAGGGGAACACTGAAGCTTTCTTT. This encodes CATRGEGNTEAFF.